Listed below are T cell receptor beta chains from one sample, sequenced in a study of blood T cells in healthy people across ages. TCRdb processed the 5' RACE reads anew with MiXCR; each CDR3 protein has one entry. The table records roughly 1.6 million distinct CDR3 sequences, about 32% of them present only once. The source material was blood. Receptor source: a woman in her thirties in good health. The CDR3 runs from the conserved cysteine through the conserved F or W.

j_call	v_call	cdr3_length	cdr3_aa
TRBJ1-2	TRBV20-1	10	CSAKTGGYTF
TRBJ2-3	TRBV7-2	13	CAGSLRHTDTQYF
TRBJ2-3	TRBV18	14	CATSPQRGGDTQYF
TRBJ2-2	TRBV29-1	15	CSATGMGANTGELFF
TRBJ2-2	TRBV29-1	13	CSVHDRGAGELFF
TRBJ2-3	TRBV12-3/TRBV12-4	16	CASSPGGQGTTDTQYF
TRBJ1-5	TRBV6-5	15	CASSYSNREGQPQHF
TRBJ2-5	TRBV9	14	CASSSLSRGETQYF
.	TRBV25-1	15	CASSLGTLKEETQYF
TRBJ2-7	TRBV28	15	CASSSPPGLADEQYF
TRBJ2-7	TRBV27	14	CASSPLGLVREQYF
TRBJ2-3	TRBV15	12	CATSRAADTQYF
TRBJ1-2	TRBV4-1	16	CASSQRMAGGKGGYTF
TRBJ2-2	TRBV7-9	16	CASSLHGLANTGELFF
TRBJ2-7	TRBV12-3/TRBV12-4	14	CASSSLGLPYEQYF